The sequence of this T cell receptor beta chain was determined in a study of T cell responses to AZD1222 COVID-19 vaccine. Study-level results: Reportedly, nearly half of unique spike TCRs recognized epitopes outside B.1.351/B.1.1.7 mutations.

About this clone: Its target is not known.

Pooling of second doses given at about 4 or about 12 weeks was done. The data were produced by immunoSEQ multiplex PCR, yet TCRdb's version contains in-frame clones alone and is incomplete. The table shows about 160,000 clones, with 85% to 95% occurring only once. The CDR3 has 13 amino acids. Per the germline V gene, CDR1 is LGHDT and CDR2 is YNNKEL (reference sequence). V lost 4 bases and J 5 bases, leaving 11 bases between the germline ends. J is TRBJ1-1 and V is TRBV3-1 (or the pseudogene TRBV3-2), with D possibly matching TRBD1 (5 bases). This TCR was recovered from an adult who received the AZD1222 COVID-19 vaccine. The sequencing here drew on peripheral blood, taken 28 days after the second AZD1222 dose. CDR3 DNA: TGTGCCAGCAGCCTAGGGAGGGGAACTGAAGCTTTCTTT. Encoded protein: CASSLGRGTEAFF.